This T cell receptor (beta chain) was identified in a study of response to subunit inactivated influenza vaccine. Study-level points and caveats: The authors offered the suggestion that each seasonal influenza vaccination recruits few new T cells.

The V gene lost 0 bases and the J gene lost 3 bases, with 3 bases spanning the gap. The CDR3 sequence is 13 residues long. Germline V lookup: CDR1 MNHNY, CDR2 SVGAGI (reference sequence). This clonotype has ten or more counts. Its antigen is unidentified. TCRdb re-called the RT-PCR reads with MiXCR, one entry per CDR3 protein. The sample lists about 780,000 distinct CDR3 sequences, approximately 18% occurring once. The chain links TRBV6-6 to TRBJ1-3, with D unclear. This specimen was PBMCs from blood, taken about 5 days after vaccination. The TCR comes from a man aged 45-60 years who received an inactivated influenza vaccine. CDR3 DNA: TGTGCCAGCAGTTACTCGAGTGGAAACACCATATATTTT. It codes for CASSYSSGNTIYF.